Included here is one T cell receptor beta chain sequence, with context. This CDR3 comprises 16 residues. CDR1 and CDR2 (germline): LNHNV, YYDKDF (reference sequence). J was trimmed by 6 bases and V by 0 bases; bases with no gene match: 7. This entry comes from a study of blood T cell repertoires in COVID-19. Only in-frame clones appear in the TCRdb table, and some are missing; sequencing was by immunoSEQ multiplex PCR. Among a few hundred thousand clones, about 92% were seen once, and the ten largest hold approximately 0.55%. The J gene is TRBJ2-3, the V gene TRBV15; 9 positions match TRBD2. The sample comprised PBMCs or T cells enriched from blood (not recorded which). The TCR comes from a man between 18 and 35 years old who had recovered from COVID-19. The CDR3 sequence: CATSRDPGLASDTQYF. The CDR3 DNA reads TGTGCCACCAGCAGAGATCCGGGACTAGCAAGCGATACGCAGTATTTT.